This T cell receptor (beta chain) was obtained from a study of T cells in Graves' hyperthyroidism and ophthalmopathy. Study findings and constraints: Peripheral blood also featured most of the thyroid clonotypes expanded above 0.001.

PBMCs were derived from 10 ml fresh peripheral blood. This CDR3 contains 15 residues. Germline CDR1 reads LNHDA; CDR2 reads SQIVND (reference sequence). The V and J ends lost 5 bases and 6 bases, in that order; junction bases with no gene match: 11. Researchers took RNA transcripts and amplified the TCR beta CDR3 regions from them. The HTBI primer set was used in a first-round RT-PCR of the TCR CDR3. MiXCR, run by TCRdb on the multiplex PCR reads, gives a single entry per CDR3 protein. The repertoire holds approximately 380,000 distinct CDR3 sequences, with under 20% as singletons. As regards this clonotype: Its antigen remains unknown.

The source of this sequence is a man younger than 35 with Graves' ophthalmopathy. The chain employs TRBV19 and TRBJ2-7; 9 bases line up with TRBD1. Material for sequencing was blood. CDR3 DNA sequence: TGTGCCAGTAGTCCAAGAACCGGGACAGGGAGCGAGCAGTACTTC. Protein sequence: CASSPRTGTGSEQYF.